Below, 2 T cell receptor beta chains from the same sample are listed, as sequenced in a study of blood T cell repertoires in COVID-19. Repertoires were generated with immunoSEQ multiplex PCR, while TCRdb's copy carries only in-frame clones and drops some. In the table there are about 250,000 clones, more than 75% of which are singletons. The specimen was peripheral blood. Receptors originate from a woman in her sixties who had recovered from COVID-19.

The chain is built from TRBV3-1 (or the pseudogene TRBV3-2) and TRBJ1-2, with a possible D match to TRBD1 (6 bases). V lost 0 bases and J lost 2, with 16 bases in between. Germline CDR1 LGHDT, CDR2 YNNKEL (reference sequence). The length of the CDR3 is 17 residues. The DNA for the CDR3 is TGTGCCAGCAGCCAAGACACCGGTAGGACAGTCAACTATGGCTACACCTTC. This gives the protein CASSQDTGRTVNYGYTF.

The chain combines TRBV29-1 with TRBJ1-2; 9 bases fit TRBD1. Trimming cost V 1 base and J 1 base; bases outside gene matches: 1. This CDR3 contains 14 residues. CDR1 and CDR2 (germline): SQVTM, ANQGSEA. CDR3 loop: CSVEGGQGNYGYTF. The CDR3 region has the DNA TGCAGCGTTGAAGGGGGACAGGGTAACTATGGCTACACCTTC.